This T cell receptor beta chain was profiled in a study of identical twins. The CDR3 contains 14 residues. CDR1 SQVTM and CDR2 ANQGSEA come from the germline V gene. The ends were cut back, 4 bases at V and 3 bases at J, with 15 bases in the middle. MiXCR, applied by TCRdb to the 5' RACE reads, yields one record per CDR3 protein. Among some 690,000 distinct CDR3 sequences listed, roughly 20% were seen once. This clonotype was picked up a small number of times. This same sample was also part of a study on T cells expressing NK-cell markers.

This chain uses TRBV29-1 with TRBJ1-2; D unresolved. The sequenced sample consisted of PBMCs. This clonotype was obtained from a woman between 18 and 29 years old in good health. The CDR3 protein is CSVGGSTVDYGYTF. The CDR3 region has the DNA TGCAGCGTTGGCGGATCAACAGTGGACTATGGCTACACCTTC.